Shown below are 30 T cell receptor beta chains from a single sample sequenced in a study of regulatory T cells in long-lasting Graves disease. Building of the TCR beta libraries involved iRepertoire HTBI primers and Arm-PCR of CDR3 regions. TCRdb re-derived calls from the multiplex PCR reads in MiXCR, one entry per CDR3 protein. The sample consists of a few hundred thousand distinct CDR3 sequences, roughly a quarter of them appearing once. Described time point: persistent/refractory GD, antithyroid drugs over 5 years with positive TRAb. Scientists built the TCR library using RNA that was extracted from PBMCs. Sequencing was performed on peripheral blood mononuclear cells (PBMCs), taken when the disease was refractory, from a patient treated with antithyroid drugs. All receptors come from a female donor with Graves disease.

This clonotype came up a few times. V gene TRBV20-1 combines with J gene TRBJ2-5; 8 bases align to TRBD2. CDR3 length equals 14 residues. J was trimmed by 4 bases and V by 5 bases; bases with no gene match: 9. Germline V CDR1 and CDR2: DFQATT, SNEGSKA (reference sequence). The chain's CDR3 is CSAGASGSAETQYF. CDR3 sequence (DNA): TGCAGTGCTGGAGCGAGCGGGAGTGCAGAGACCCAGTACTTC.

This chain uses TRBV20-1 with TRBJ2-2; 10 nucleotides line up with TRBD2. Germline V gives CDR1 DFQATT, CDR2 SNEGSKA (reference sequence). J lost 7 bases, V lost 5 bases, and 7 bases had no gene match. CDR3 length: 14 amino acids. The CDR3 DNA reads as TGCAGTGCTCCAAGCGGGAGGGCCGGCGGGGAGCTGTTTTTT. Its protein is CSAPSGRAGGELFF.

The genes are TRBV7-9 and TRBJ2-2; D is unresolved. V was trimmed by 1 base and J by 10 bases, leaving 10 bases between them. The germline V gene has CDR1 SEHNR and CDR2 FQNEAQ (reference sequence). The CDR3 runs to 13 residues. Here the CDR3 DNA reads TGTGCCAGCAGCTTAGAAAGCCGCACGGAGCTGTTTTTT. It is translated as CASSLESRTELFF. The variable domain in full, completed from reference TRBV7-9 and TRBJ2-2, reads DTGVSQNPRHKITKRGQNVTFRCDPISEHNRLYWYRQTLGQGPEFLTYFQNEAQLEKSRLLSDRFSAERPKGSFSTLEIQRTEQGDSAMYLCASSLESRTELFFGEGSRLTVL.

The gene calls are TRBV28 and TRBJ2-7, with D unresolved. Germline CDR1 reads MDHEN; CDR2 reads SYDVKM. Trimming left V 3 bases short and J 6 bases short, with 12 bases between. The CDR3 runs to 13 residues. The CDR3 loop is CASSFTGALEQYF. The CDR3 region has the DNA TGTGCCAGCAGTTTTACCGGAGCCCTCGAGCAGTACTTC.

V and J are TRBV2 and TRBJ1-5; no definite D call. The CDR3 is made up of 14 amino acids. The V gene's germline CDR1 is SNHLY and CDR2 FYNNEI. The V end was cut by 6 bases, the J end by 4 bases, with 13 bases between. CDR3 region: CASSERRLNQPQHF. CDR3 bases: TGTGCCAGCAGCGAGCGACGGTTAAATCAGCCCCAGCATTTT. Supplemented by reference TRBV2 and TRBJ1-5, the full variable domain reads EPEVTQTPSHQVTQMGQEVILRCVPISNHLYFYWYRQILGQKVEFLVSFYNNEISEKSEIFDDQFSVERPDGSNFTLKIRSTKLEDSAMYFCASSERRLNQPQHFGDGTRLSIL.

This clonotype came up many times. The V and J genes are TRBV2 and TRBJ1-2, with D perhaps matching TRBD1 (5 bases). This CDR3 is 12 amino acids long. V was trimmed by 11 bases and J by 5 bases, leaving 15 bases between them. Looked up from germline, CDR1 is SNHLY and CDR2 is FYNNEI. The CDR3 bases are TGTGCCGGCGCCACAGGCGAATATGGCTACACCTTC. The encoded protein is CAGATGEYGYTF.

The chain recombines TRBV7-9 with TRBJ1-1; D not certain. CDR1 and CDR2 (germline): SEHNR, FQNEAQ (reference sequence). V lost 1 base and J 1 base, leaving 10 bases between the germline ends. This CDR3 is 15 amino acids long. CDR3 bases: TGTGCCAGCAGCTTAGACGGGAAGACGAACACTGAAGCTTTCTTT. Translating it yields CASSLDGKTNTEAFF. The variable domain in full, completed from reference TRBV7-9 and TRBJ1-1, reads DTGVSQNPRHKITKRGQNVTFRCDPISEHNRLYWYRQTLGQGPEFLTYFQNEAQLEKSRLLSDRFSAERPKGSFSTLEIQRTEQGDSAMYLCASSLDGKTNTEAFFGQGTRLTVV.

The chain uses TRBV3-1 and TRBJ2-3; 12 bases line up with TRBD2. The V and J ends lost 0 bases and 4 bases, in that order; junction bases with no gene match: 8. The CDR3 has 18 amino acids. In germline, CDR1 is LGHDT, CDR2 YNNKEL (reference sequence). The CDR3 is CASSQDGLAGGPADTQYF. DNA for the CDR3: TGTGCCAGCAGCCAAGATGGGCTAGCGGGAGGGCCAGCAGATACGCAGTATTTT.

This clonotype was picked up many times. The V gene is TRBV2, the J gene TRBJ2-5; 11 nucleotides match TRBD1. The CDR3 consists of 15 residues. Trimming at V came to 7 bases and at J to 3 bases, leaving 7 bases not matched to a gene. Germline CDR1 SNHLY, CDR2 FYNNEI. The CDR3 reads CASKRDRGVEETQYF. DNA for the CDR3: TGTGCCAGCAAAAGGGACAGGGGGGTCGAAGAGACCCAGTACTTC.

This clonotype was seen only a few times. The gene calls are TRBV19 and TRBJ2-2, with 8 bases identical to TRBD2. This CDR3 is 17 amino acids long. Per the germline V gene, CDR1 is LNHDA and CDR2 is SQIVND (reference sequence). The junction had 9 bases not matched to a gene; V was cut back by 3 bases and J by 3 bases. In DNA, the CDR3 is TGTGCCAGTAGTATTCAAGCGGGAGCGGGGTACACCGGGGAGCTGTTTTTT. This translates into CASSIQAGAGYTGELFF.

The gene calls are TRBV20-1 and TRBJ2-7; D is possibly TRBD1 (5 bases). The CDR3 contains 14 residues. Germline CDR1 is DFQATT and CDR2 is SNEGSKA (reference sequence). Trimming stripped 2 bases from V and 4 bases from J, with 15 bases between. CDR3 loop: CSARFQGKGYEQYF. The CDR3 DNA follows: TGCAGTGCTAGATTCCAGGGAAAGGGGTACGAGCAGTACTTC.

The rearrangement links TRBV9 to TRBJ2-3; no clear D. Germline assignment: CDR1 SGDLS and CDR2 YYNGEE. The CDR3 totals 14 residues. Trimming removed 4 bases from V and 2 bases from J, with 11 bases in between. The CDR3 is CASSPLQYTDTQYF. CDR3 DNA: TGTGCCAGCAGCCCCCTTCAGTACACAGATACGCAGTATTTT.

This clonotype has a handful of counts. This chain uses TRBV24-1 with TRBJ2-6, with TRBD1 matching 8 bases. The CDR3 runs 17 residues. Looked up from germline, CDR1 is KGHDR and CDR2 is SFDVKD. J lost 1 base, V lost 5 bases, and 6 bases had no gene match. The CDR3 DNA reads TGTGCCACCAGTGCAGGGGGCGCTGGGTCTGGGGCCAACGTCCTGACTTTC. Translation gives CATSAGGAGSGANVLTF.

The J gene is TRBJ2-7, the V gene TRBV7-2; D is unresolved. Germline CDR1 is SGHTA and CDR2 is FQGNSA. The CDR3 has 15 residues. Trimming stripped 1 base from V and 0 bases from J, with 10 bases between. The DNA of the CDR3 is TGTGCCAGCAGCTTAGGGCGGCGGCCCTCCTACGAGCAGTACTTC. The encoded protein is CASSLGRRPSYEQYF.

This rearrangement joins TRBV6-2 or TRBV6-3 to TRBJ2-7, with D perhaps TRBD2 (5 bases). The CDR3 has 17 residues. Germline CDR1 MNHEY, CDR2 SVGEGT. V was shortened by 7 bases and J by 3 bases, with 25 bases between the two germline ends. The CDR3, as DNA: TGTGCCAGCACCCTCAGGTTAAGTACGGGGTCGATCTACGAGCAGTACTTC. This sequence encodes CASTLRLSTGSIYEQYF.

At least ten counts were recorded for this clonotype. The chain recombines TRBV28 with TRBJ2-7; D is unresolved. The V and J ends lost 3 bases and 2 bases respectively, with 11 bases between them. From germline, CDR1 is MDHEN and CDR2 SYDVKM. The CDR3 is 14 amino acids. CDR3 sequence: CASSFARKAYEQYF. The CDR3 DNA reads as TGTGCCAGCAGTTTTGCCAGAAAAGCCTACGAGCAGTACTTC.

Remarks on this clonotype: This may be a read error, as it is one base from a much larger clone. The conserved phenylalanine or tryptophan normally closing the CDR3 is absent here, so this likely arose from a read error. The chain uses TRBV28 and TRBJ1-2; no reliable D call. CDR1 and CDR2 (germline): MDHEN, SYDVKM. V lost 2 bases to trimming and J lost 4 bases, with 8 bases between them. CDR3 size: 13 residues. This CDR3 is CASSLIGGYGYTL. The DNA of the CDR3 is TGTGCCAGCAGTTTAATAGGCGGCTATGGCTACACCCTC.

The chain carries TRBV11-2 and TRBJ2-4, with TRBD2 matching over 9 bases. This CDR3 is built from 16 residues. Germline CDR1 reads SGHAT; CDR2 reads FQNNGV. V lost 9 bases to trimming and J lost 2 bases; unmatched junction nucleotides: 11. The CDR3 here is CASWGAGGVSKNIQYF. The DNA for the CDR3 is TGTGCCAGTTGGGGGGCGGGAGGGGTTTCCAAAAACATTCAGTACTTC.

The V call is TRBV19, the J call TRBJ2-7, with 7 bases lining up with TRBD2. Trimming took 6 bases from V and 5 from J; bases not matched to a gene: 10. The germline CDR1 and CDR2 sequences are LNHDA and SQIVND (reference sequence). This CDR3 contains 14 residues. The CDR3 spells CASSPGEGLDEQYF. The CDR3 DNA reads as TGTGCCAGTAGCCCGGGGGAGGGGCTCGACGAGCAGTACTTC.

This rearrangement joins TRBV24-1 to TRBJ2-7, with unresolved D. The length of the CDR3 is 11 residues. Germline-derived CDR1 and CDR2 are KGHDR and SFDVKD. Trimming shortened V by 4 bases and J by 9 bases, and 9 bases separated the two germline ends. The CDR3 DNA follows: TGTGCCACCAGTGAAGGCCCCGGGCAGTACTTC. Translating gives CATSEGPGQYF.

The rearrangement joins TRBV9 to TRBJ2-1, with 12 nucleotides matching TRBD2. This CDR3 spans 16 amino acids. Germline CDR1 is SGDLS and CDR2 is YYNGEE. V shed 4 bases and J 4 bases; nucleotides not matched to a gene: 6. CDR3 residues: CASSTGTSGSYNEQFF. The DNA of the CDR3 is TGTGCCAGCAGCACAGGGACTAGCGGGTCGTACAATGAGCAGTTCTTC.

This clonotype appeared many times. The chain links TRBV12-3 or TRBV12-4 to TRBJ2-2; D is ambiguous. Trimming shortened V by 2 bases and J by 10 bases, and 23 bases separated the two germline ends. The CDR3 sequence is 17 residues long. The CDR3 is CASSLPTGARFVEELFF. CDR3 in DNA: TGTGCCAGCAGTTTACCTACCGGCGCCAGGTTCGTGGAGGAGCTGTTTTTT.

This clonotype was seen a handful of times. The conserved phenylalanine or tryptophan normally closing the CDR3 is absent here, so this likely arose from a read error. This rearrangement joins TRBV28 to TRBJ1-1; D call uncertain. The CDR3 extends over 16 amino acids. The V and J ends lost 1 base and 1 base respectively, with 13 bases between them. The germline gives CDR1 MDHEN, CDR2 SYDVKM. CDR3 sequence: CASSLFRQTRNTEAFS. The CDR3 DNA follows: TGTGCCAGCAGTTTATTCCGCCAGACTCGGAACACTGAAGCTTTCTCT.

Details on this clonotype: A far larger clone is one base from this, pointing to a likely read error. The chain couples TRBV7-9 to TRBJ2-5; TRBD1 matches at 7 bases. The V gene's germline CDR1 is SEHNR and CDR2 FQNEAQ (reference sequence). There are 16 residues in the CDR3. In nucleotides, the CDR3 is TGTGCCGGCAGCTTGAGACAGGGCCGGTTGAGGGAGACCCAGTACTTC. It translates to CAGSLRQGRLRETQYF. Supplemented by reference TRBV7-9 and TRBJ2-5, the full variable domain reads DTGVSQNPRHKITKRGQNVTFRCDPISEHNRLYWYRQTLGQGPEFLTYFQNEAQLEKSRLLSDRFSAERPKGSFSTLEIQRTEQGDSAMYLCAGSLRQGRLRETQYFGPGTRLLVL.

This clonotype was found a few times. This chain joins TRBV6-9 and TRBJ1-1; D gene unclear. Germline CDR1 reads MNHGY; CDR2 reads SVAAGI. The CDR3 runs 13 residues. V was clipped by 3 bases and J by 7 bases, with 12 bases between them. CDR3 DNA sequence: TGTGCCAGCAGTTACTTAGGCGAGGTTGAAGCTTTCTTT. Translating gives CASSYLGEVEAFF.

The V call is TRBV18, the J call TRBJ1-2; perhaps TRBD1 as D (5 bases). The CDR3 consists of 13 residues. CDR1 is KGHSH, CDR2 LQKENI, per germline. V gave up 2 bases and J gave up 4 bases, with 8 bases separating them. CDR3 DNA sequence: TGTGCCAGCTCACCATATAGGGGCTATGGCTACACCTTC. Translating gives CASSPYRGYGYTF. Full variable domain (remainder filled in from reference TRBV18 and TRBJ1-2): NAGVMQNPRHLVRRRGQEARLRCSPMKGHSHVYWYRQLPEEGLKFMVYLQKENIIDESGMPKERFSAEFPKEGPSILRIQQVVRGDSAAYFCASSPYRGYGYTFGSGTRLTVV.

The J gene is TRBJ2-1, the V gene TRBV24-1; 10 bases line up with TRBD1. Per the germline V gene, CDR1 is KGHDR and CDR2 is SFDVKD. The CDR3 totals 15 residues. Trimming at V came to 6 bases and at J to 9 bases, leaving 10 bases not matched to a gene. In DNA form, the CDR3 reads TGTGCCACCAGTCGGGGACAGGGGAGGAGCAGTGAGCAGTTCTTC. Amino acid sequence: CATSRGQGRSSEQFF.

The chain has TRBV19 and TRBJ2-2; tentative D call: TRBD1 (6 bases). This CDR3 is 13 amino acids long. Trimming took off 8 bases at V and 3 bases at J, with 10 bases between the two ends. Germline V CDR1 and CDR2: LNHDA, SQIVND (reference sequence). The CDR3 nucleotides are TGTGCCAGTCTGGACAGACACACCGGGGAGCTGTTTTTT. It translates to CASLDRHTGELFF. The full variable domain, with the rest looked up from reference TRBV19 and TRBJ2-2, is DGGITQSPKYLFRKEGQNVTLSCEQNLNHDAMYWYRQDPGQGLRLIYYSQIVNDFQKGDIAEGYSVSREKKESFPLTVTSAQKNPTAFYLCASLDRHTGELFFGEGSRLTVL.

The CDR3, as DNA: TGTGCCAGCAGTCGGGGGGCCACACGGGACCTACTAGGGGGGGCTTTCTTT. This gives the protein CASSRGATRDLLGGAFF. V gene TRBV12-3 or TRBV12-4 combines with J gene TRBJ1-1; perhaps TRBD1 as D (6 bases). CDR3 length: 17 residues. Trimming cost V 5 bases and J 11 bases, with 30 bases left between them.

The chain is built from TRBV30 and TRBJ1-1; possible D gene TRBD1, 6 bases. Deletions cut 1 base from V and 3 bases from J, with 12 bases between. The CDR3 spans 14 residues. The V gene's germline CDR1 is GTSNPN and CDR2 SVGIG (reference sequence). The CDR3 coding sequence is TGTGCCTGGAGTGCTACAGGGTTGGACACTGAAGCTTTCTTT. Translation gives CAWSATGLDTEAFF.